These 5 T cell receptor beta chains were sequenced from one sample in a study of shared clonotypes between healthy human individuals. Libraries were prepared by immunoSEQ multiplex PCR; TCRdb keeps only in-frame clonotypes and omits some of them. The sample consists of 2 million to 2.5 million clones, over 85% of them appearing once. What was sequenced was naive CD4+ T cells from PBMCs. Subset meaning: CD45RA+ positively selected. All receptors come from a man younger than 35 in good health. Some clones in this sample may be carry-over from other donors' samples.

The table lists this clone with a count of one. The chain employs TRBV5-6 and TRBJ2-3; D possibly matches TRBD1 or TRBD2 (6 bases each). Per germline, CDR1 SGHDT and CDR2 YYEEEE. Between the trimmed V and J ends, which lost 3 bases and 2 bases, there was a span of 13 bases. The CDR3 consists of 15 residues. The CDR3 loop reads CASSSRRDNTDTQYF. The CDR3 DNA is TGTGCCAGCAGCTCCAGGCGGGACAACACAGATACGCAGTATTTT.

The chain recombines TRBV10-3 with TRBJ2-2; 8 bases line up with TRBD1. The ends lost 3 bases at V and 6 bases at J; junction bases unmatched: 3. The germline gives CDR1 ENHRY, CDR2 SYGVKD. This CDR3 has 14 amino acids. Here the CDR3 reads CAISDQGAAGELFF. The CDR3 nucleotides are TGTGCCATCAGTGACCAGGGGGCCGCCGGGGAGCTGTTTTTT.

The chain recombines TRBV18 with TRBJ1-3, with D tentatively TRBD1 (5 bases). CDR1 KGHSH and CDR2 LQKENI come from the germline V gene. This CDR3 is 17 amino acids long. V was clipped by 1 base and J by 2 bases, with 15 bases between them. The CDR3 sequence is CASSPLAQGVPGNTIYF. The CDR3 region has the DNA TGTGCCAGCTCACCACTCGCCCAGGGCGTCCCTGGAAACACCATATATTTT.

This clone was seen a single time. A much larger clonotype is one base distant, so this may be a read error. The chain is built from TRBV5-5 and TRBJ1-1; D gene ambiguous. The CDR3 is 13 residues long. Germline V gene data show CDR1 as SGHKS and CDR2 as YYEKEE (reference sequence). Trimming cost V 0 bases and J 0 bases, with 3 bases left between them. The CDR3 loop reads CASSLGVNTEAFF. CDR3 in DNA: TGTGCCAGCAGCTTGGGGGTGAACACTGAAGCTTTCTTT.

This clone was seen only once. The rearrangement links TRBV5-4 to TRBJ2-7; D not certain. V lost 5 bases to trimming and J lost 2 bases, with 11 bases between them. In germline, CDR1 is SGHNT, CDR2 YYREEE (reference sequence). The CDR3 spans 13 residues. DNA for the CDR3: TGTGCCAGCAGTTGGGCCCCCACCTACGAGCAGTACTTC. Amino acid sequence: CASSWAPTYEQYF.